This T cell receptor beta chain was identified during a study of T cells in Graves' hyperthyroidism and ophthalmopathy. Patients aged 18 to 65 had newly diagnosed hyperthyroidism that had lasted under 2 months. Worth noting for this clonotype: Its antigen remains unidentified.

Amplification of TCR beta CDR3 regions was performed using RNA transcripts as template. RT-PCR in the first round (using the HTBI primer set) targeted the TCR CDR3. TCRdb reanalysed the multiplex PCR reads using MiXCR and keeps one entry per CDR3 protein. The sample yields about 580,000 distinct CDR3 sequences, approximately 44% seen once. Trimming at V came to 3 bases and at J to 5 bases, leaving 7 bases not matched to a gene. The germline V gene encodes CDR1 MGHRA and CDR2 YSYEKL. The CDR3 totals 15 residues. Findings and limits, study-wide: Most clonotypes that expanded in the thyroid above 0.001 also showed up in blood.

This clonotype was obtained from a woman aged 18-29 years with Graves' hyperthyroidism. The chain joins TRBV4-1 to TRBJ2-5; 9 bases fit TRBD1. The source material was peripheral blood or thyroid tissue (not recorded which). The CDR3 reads CASSQTDRGGETQYF. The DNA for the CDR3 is TGCGCCAGCAGCCAGACGGACAGGGGAGGTGAGACCCAGTACTTC.